This T cell receptor beta chain is drawn from a study of blood T cells in healthy people across ages (dated by TCRdb to the mid-2010s). For context, the study as a whole: In model experiments, template switching captured roughly one uniquely barcoded TCR beta cDNA molecule for every two T cells. Using deep sequencing normalized with unique cDNA molecular identifiers, the study measured how TCR beta repertoire diversity changes with age. The donors were split into four age groups: young (average around 15 years), middle-aged (39), aged (around 67) and long-lived (approximately 80). Donors of different ages were randomly distributed across sequencing lanes to avoid experimental bias. Two additional independent replicas of 1 million unique cDNA reads from the same blood draw were analyzed for two donors (one aged 18 to 29 and one aged 80 or older). The paper's findings and limits, for the study overall: Observed TCR beta diversity per million T cells fell roughly linearly with age, and a significant reduction was already apparent by age around 40. The long-lived group showed more naive CD4+ T cells, fewer expanded clones and increased TCR diversity than the aged group, suggesting age selection. Bulk unsorted PBMC profiling prevented conclusive comparison of naive and antigen-experienced compartments. Donor CMV infection status was unknown, potentially confounding age-related changes in expanded clonotypes. Observed TCR beta diversity correlated strongly with the percentage of naive T cells measured by flow cytometry. Estimates of total diversity based on one million sequenced T cells were considered lower bounds and underestimates.

Libraries came from 5' RACE. A second PCR of roughly 6 to 12 cycles was performed with a sample-barcoded 5' primer and a J-beta primer mix. A template-switch 5' adaptor carrying 12 random nucleotides introduced a unique molecular identifier onto each TCR beta cDNA molecule. Each sample yielded at least 3 million CDR3-containing paired-end reads. The Mint cDNA synthesis kit, primed by a TRBC-specific oligonucleotide, was used to synthesize first-strand cDNA from all RNA. All cDNA was treated with uracil-DNA glycosylase and then went through a first 18-cycle PCR with the universal primers M1SS and BC2_uni_R. The published analysis was carried out like this. Each sample was normalized by randomly selecting 1 million high-quality reads, each carrying a distinct molecular identifier. Reads sharing molecular identifiers were discarded rather than binned into consensus sequences. CDR3 identification, clonotype clustering and error correction used MiTCR with a Q25 quality threshold and the strictest error-elimination algorithm. A nonparametric unseen species model using Euler transformation provided a lower-bound estimate of total TCR beta diversity. In-frame beta chains were kept once TCRdb had trimmed the public reads at Q25 with fastp and called clones with MiXCR. Rows are unified per CDR3 protein, each entry keeping the most common DNA and genes. These V and J calls are TCRdb output, not the study's own analysis. The sample yields around 1,800,000 distinct CDR3 sequences; 30% to 40% were counted once. The ten largest account for roughly 23% of the sample.

The 39 donors, aged about 6 to 95 years, were systemically healthy Caucasian individuals from Russia. Each donor gave about 11 milliliters of peripheral blood, drawn into EDTA-treated Vacutainer tubes. Ficoll-Paque density-gradient centrifugation was used to isolate PBMCs, with at least 6.5 million per sample. Trizol reagent was used to extract total RNA from PBMCs, with at least 6 micrograms per sample. For every donor, an aliquot of PBMCs went through flow cytometry to measure the percentages of naive CD45RAhigh/CD27high T cells. On this clonotype: Its recognized antigen is unknown. No quality values exist for individual bases; no much larger clone is one base distant.

The sequenced material came from blood. The source of this sequence is a human donor in good health.

Here the CDR3 is given as CASSLRRELTYEQYF. The nucleotides are TGTGCCAGCAGCCTCAGGAGGGAACTCACCTACGAGCAGTACTTC. The rearrangement combines TRBV7-8 with TRBJ2-4; TRBD2 is a possible D gene, resting on 6 matching bases. The DNA end is a closer match to TRBJ2-7, so the J assignment may be wrong. The CDR3, cysteine through phenylalanine, is 15 amino acids long. Only CDR3 DNA is held: 45 bases, read in frame from base 1. CDR1 and CDR2 are drawn from the germline V gene: SGHVS, FQNEAQ.